Following are 29 T cell receptor beta chains from one sample sequenced in a study of cytomegalovirus exposure and HLA in healthy donors. Researchers ran the PCR with 60 Vbeta and 13 Jbeta primers. Sequencing was performed with immunoSEQ multiplex PCR; in TCRdb, only in-frame clones are kept and a portion is missing. The sample has 250,000 to 350,000 clones; roughly 85% are singletons. The sequencing input was PBMCs. The receptors were gathered from a man aged 35-49 years in good health and CMV-seropositive.

The genes are TRBV29-1 and TRBJ1-2; D unresolved. The CDR3 totals 12 residues. Germline V gives CDR1 SQVTM, CDR2 ANQGSEA. V dropped 2 bases and J dropped 8 bases, with 12 bases sitting between them. The CDR3 DNA is TGCAGCGTTGAAAGTAACGGGGTAGGCTACACCTTC. Its protein product is CSVESNGVGYTF. The entire variable domain, with the rest obtained from reference TRBV29-1 and TRBJ1-2, is as follows: SAVISQKPSRDICQRGTSLTIQCQVDSQVTMMFWYRQQPGQSLTLIATANQGSEATYESGFVIDKFPISRPNLTFSTLTVSNMSPEDSSIYLCSVESNGVGYTFGSGTRLTVV.

In DNA, the CDR3 is TGCGCCAGCAGTGAGTCGGCCGGGACAGGGGTTGAAGCTTTCTTT. Translated, it gives CASSESAGTGVEAFF. The chain couples TRBV10-2 to TRBJ1-1, with TRBD1 identical over 10 bases. The CDR3 has 15 amino acids. Germline V gene sequence: CDR1 WSHSY, CDR2 SAAADI. Losses at the gene ends were 0 bases for V and 7 bases for J; bases not matched to a gene: 5.

This clone came up a few times. For the CDR3, the DNA is TGTGCCAGCAGCTCCCAACAGGGGGCTCAGACTGAAGCTTTCTTT. It encodes CASSSQQGAQTEAFF. The rearrangement uses TRBV7-6 and TRBJ1-1, with 9 bases aligning to TRBD1. The CDR3 has 15 residues. CDR1 SGHVS and CDR2 FNYEAQ come from the germline V gene. After removal of 4 bases from V and 5 bases from J, the junction contained 8 bases not matched to a gene. Supplemented by reference TRBV7-6 and TRBJ1-1, the full variable domain reads GAGVSQSPRYKVTKRGQDVALRCDPISGHVSLYWYRQALGQGPEFLTYFNYEAQQDKSGLPNDRFSAERPEGSISTLTIQRTEQRDSAMYRCASSSQQGAQTEAFFGQGTRLTVV.

The chain combines TRBV27 with TRBJ1-4, with 10 bases fitting TRBD1. V shed 4 bases, J shed 5 bases, and the junction held 4 bases outside the gene matches. The CDR3 totals 15 residues. In germline, CDR1 is MNHEY, CDR2 SMNVEV (reference sequence). CDR3 loop: CASSSPGQGNEKLFF. The CDR3 DNA sequence: TGTGCCAGCAGTTCGCCGGGACAGGGGAATGAAAAACTGTTTTTT.

The gene calls are TRBV6-1 and TRBJ2-3; TRBD2 matches 8 bases. The V gene end was trimmed by 5 bases and the J gene end by 6 bases; junction bases not matched to a gene: 7. This CDR3 has 14 residues. CDR1 and CDR2 from the germline V gene are MNHNS and SASEGT. Written as DNA, the CDR3 is TGTGCCAGCAGTACCCGGACTAGCTGGGATACGCAGTATTTT. Its translation: CASSTRTSWDTQYF.

The chain recombines TRBV19 with TRBJ2-7; D is possibly TRBD2 (5 bases). Germline-derived CDR1 and CDR2 are LNHDA and SQIVND (reference sequence). This CDR3 contains 11 residues. CDR3 nucleotide sequence: TGTGTCTCCTGTCCGGGATACGAGCAGTACTTC. Translated, it gives CVSCPGYEQYF. Based on the CDR3 plus reference TRBV19 and TRBJ2-7, the full variable domain is DGGITQSPKYLFRKEGQNVTLSCEQNLNHDAMYWYRQDPGQGLRLIYYSQIVNDFQKGDIAEGYSVSREKKESFPLTVTSAQKNPTAFYLCVSCPGYEQYFGPGTRLTVT.

The gene calls are TRBV11-3 and TRBJ2-7; 14 nucleotides match TRBD2. Trimming cost V 5 bases and J 4 bases; bases outside gene matches: 16. The CDR3 covers 19 residues. Per germline, CDR1 SGHNT and CDR2 YENEEA. CDR3 sequence reads: CASSPHPTGTSGSRYEQYF. As DNA, the CDR3 is TGTGCCAGCAGCCCGCATCCGACCGGGACTAGCGGGAGTCGGTACGAGCAGTACTTC.

The chain carries TRBV5-4 and TRBJ2-1, with 7 bases identical to TRBD1. CDR3 length: 14 residues. The germline CDR1 and CDR2 sequences are SGHNT and YYREEE (reference sequence). Trimming at V came to 0 bases and at J to 7 bases, leaving 4 bases not matched to a gene. The CDR3 nucleotides are TGTGCCAGCAGCTTGGGACAGGGAGAGAATGAGCAGTTCTTC. It encodes CASSLGQGENEQFF.

The rearrangement uses TRBV2 and TRBJ2-1, with 9 bases lining up with TRBD2. The germline V gene has CDR1 SNHLY and CDR2 FYNNEI. The CDR3 contains 16 residues. Trimming removed 5 bases from V and 1 base from J; junction bases left unmatched: 6. The CDR3 loop is CASSQPGLASYNEQFF. CDR3 in DNA: TGTGCCAGCAGTCAACCGGGACTAGCTTCCTACAATGAGCAGTTCTTC.

The chain has TRBV25-1 and TRBJ2-1; D is unclear. V lost 4 bases to trimming and J lost 6 bases, with 16 bases between them. Germline V CDR1 and CDR2: MGHDK, SYGVNS. The CDR3 loop spans 15 amino acids. The CDR3 bases are TGTGCCAGCAGTGGGCCTGTTTTGCCAAGCAATGAGCAGTTCTTC. It is translated as CASSGPVLPSNEQFF.

The rearrangement uses TRBV5-1 and TRBJ2-2; 10 bases match TRBD1. Germline trimming cut 2 bases from V and 1 base from J; bases unmatched to any gene: 8. Germline-derived CDR1 and CDR2 are SGHRS and YFSETQ. The CDR3 contains 18 residues. The CDR3 spells CASSFDRGQGRNTGELFF. The CDR3 DNA sequence: TGCGCCAGCAGCTTTGACAGGGGGCAGGGTAGGAACACCGGGGAGCTGTTTTTT.

The rearrangement joins TRBV19 to TRBJ1-2, with a possible D match to TRBD1 (5 bases). The CDR3 contains 17 residues. The V gene's germline CDR1 is LNHDA and CDR2 SQIVND (reference sequence). The V end lost 2 bases, the J end lost 4 bases, and 20 bases lay between the germline ends. The CDR3 nucleotides are TGTGCCAGTAGTATATATAGGTGGGGCAGCCTCGGCTATGGCTACACCTTC. This encodes CASSIYRWGSLGYGYTF.

V gene TRBV29-1 combines with J gene TRBJ1-2, with TRBD1 identical over 7 bases. The CDR3 loop spans 14 amino acids. After removal of 5 bases from V and 4 bases from J, the junction contained 10 bases not matched to a gene. The V gene's germline CDR1 is SQVTM and CDR2 ANQGSEA. CDR3 residues: CSVSPGGQPYGYTF. As DNA, the CDR3 is TGCAGCGTTTCCCCAGGGGGACAGCCCTATGGCTACACCTTC.

The chain carries TRBV27 and TRBJ2-7; 10 nucleotides line up with TRBD2. Germline assignment: CDR1 MNHEY and CDR2 SMNVEV (reference sequence). This CDR3 comprises 14 residues. V lost 5 bases to trimming and J lost 3 bases; unmatched junction nucleotides: 4. The CDR3 nucleotides are TGTGCCAGCAGTCCCGGGACTAGCGTCTACGAGCAGTACTTC. Its translation is CASSPGTSVYEQYF.

This chain uses TRBV15 with TRBJ2-1, with 12 bases aligning to TRBD2. The CDR3 contains 16 residues. From germline, CDR1 is LNHNV and CDR2 YYDKDF (reference sequence). The trim removed 2 bases at V and 8 bases at J, leaving 7 bases unmatched. Written as DNA, the CDR3 is TGTGCCACCAGCAGATCTCTAGCGGGAGGGAGCCATGAGCAGTTCTTC. Translation: CATSRSLAGGSHEQFF. The variable domain in full, completed from reference TRBV15 and TRBJ2-1, reads DAMVIQNPRYQVTQFGKPVTLSCSQTLNHNVMYWYQQKSSQAPKLLFHYYDKDFNNEADTPDNFQSRRPNTSFCFLDIRSPGLGDTAMYLCATSRSLAGGSHEQFFGPGTRLTVL.

This clone has only one observation. Other DNA variants within this sample encode the same CDR3. The chain couples TRBV5-1 to TRBJ2-7, with D maybe TRBD1 (5 bases). V was trimmed by 2 bases and J by 6 bases, leaving 6 bases between them. CDR3 size: 11 residues. Germline V gene data show CDR1 as SGHRS and CDR2 as YFSETQ. CDR3 nucleotide sequence: TGCGCCAGCAGCTTAAGGGGCGAGCAGTACTTC. Translation: CASSLRGEQYF. The full variable domain, completed using reference TRBV5-1 and TRBJ2-7, is KAGVTQTPRYLIKTRGQQVTLSCSPISGHRSVSWYQQTPGQGLQFLFEYFSETQRNKGNFPGRFSGRQFSNSRSEMNVSTLELGDSALYLCASSLRGEQYFGPGTRLTVT.

The chain recombines TRBV9 with TRBJ1-6; D is possibly TRBD1 (5 bases). Germline loops: CDR1 SGDLS, CDR2 YYNGEE. Trimming removed 7 bases from V and 5 bases from J, with 22 bases in between. The CDR3 consists of 17 residues. This CDR3 reads CASYGRGSAANNSPLHF. DNA for the CDR3: TGTGCCAGCTACGGCCGGGGGTCGGCGGCCAATAATTCACCCCTCCACTTT.

The chain combines TRBV7-6 with TRBJ2-6; no clear D gene. There are 14 residues in the CDR3. Germline CDR1 SGHVS, CDR2 FNYEAQ. This chain's CDR3 is CVVQEISGANVLTF. CDR3 sequence (DNA): TGTGTTGTCCAGGAAATCTCTGGGGCCAACGTCCTGACTTTC.

This chain links TRBV25-1 with TRBJ2-3; TRBD1 aligns across 10 bases. The CDR3 is 18 amino acids. Germline V lookup: CDR1 MGHDK, CDR2 SYGVNS. V lost 1 base, J lost 3 bases, and 10 bases stayed unmatched. The CDR3 sequence: CASSEFFGWGQGTDTQYF. The DNA for the CDR3 is TGTGCCAGCAGTGAATTTTTCGGTTGGGGACAGGGGACAGATACGCAGTATTTT. The full variable domain, its missing parts supplied by reference TRBV25-1 and TRBJ2-3, is EADIYQTPRYLVIGTGKKITLECSQTMGHDKMYWYQQDPGMELHLIHYSYGVNSTEKGDLSSESTVSRIRTEHFPLTLESARPSHTSQYLCASSEFFGWGQGTDTQYFGPGTRLTVL.

The chain joins TRBV11-1 to TRBJ2-7, with D possibly TRBD2 on 5 matching bases. Germline assignment: CDR1 SGHAT and CDR2 FQDESV (reference sequence). V lost 8 bases to trimming and J lost 2 bases, with 13 bases between them. The CDR3 has 13 residues. In nucleotides, the CDR3 is TGTGCCAGCGGCGACTACGAGACCTACGAGCAGTACTTC. Translation gives CASGDYETYEQYF. The complete variable domain, with remaining parts taken from reference TRBV11-1 and TRBJ2-7, reads EAEVAQSPRYKITEKSQAVAFWCDPISGHATLYWYRQILGQGPELLVQFQDESVVDDSQLPKDRFSAERLKGVDSTLKIQPAELGDSAMYLCASGDYETYEQYFGPGTRLTVT.

The rearrangement links TRBV28 to TRBJ2-1; TRBD2 aligns across 11 bases. Germline V gene data show CDR1 as MDHEN and CDR2 as SYDVKM. The V gene end was trimmed by 3 bases and the J gene end by 5 bases; junction bases not matched to a gene: 3. This CDR3 is 15 amino acids long. The CDR3 coding sequence is TGTGCCAGCAGTTTTACTAGCGGGGGAAACAATGAGCAGTTCTTC. Translating it yields CASSFTSGGNNEQFF.

V is TRBV19 and J is TRBJ2-1; 12 nucleotides match TRBD2. CDR3 length: 16 residues. In germline, CDR1 is LNHDA, CDR2 SQIVND (reference sequence). J lost 4 bases, V lost 3 bases, and 4 bases had no gene match. The CDR3 sequence: CASSMTSGRAYNEQFF. The CDR3 DNA follows: TGTGCCAGTAGTATGACTAGCGGGAGAGCATACAATGAGCAGTTCTTC.

The rearrangement joins TRBV2 to TRBJ1-3; D not resolved. V lost 2 bases to trimming and J lost 0 bases, with 8 bases between them. The length of the CDR3 is 15 residues. Germline CDR1 is SNHLY and CDR2 is FYNNEI. In nucleotides, the CDR3 is TGTGCCAGCAGTGAACTCGGGAGCTCTGGAAACACCATATATTTT. Its protein is CASSELGSSGNTIYF.

The chain joins TRBV25-1 to TRBJ2-3; D remains unclear. CDR3 length equals 13 residues. The germline V gene has CDR1 MGHDK and CDR2 SYGVNS. Trimming pared 2 bases from V and 2 bases from J, leaving 5 bases between. Here the CDR3 DNA reads TGTGCCAGCAGTGAACTAATCACAGATACGCAGTATTTT. This sequence encodes CASSELITDTQYF. The variable domain in full, completed from reference TRBV25-1 and TRBJ2-3, reads EADIYQTPRYLVIGTGKKITLECSQTMGHDKMYWYQQDPGMELHLIHYSYGVNSTEKGDLSSESTVSRIRTEHFPLTLESARPSHTSQYLCASSELITDTQYFGPGTRLTVL.

V and J are TRBV6-5 and TRBJ2-1, with TRBD1 matching over 8 bases. Germline V gives CDR1 MNHEY, CDR2 SVGAGI. This CDR3 region has 15 residues. V lost 2 bases and J lost 10; bases outside the gene matches: 10. The CDR3 nucleotides read TGTGCCAGCAGTTACCAATGGGGACAGGTCGAGGAGCAGTTCTTC. Its translation: CASSYQWGQVEEQFF.

The chain is built from TRBV19 and TRBJ1-1; 9 bases are shared with TRBD1. The CDR3 contains 14 residues. Germline V gives CDR1 LNHDA, CDR2 SQIVND (reference sequence). Losses at the gene ends were 3 bases for V and 10 bases for J; bases not matched to a gene: 9. The chain's CDR3 is CASSITAGQGPAFF. The CDR3 region has the DNA TGTGCCAGTAGTATCACCGCGGGACAGGGTCCAGCTTTCTTT.

This clone was seen just once. The rearrangement uses TRBV7-2 and TRBJ2-7; no clear D. The CDR3 is 13 residues long. V was pared by 3 bases and J by 2 bases, with 8 bases between. Germline assignment: CDR1 SGHTA and CDR2 FQGNSA. CDR3 DNA: TGTGCCAGCAGCTTGGAGAACACCTACGAGCAGTACTTC. It yields the protein CASSLENTYEQYF.

The chain is built from TRBV9 and TRBJ2-1; 15 bases align to TRBD2. Losses at the gene ends were 3 bases for V and 0 bases for J; bases not matched to a gene: 4. Looked up from germline, CDR1 is SGDLS and CDR2 is YYNGEE. This CDR3 is 18 amino acids long. In nucleotides, the CDR3 is TGTGCCAGCAGCGACCCGGGACTAGCGGGGGGCTCCTACAATGAGCAGTTCTTC. Translating gives CASSDPGLAGGSYNEQFF.

This sequence joins TRBV7-2 and TRBJ2-7; TRBD2 agrees at 12 bases. Trimming cost V 5 bases and J 2 bases; bases outside gene matches: 7. Germline V gene lookup returns CDR1 SGHTA and CDR2 FQGNSA. The CDR3 runs to 16 residues. CDR3 nucleotide sequence: TGTGCCAGCAGCCTAGGACTAGCGGGACAGACCTACGAGCAGTACTTC. This translates into CASSLGLAGQTYEQYF. Full variable domain (rest looked up from reference TRBV7-2 and TRBJ2-7): GAGVSQSPSNKVTEKGKDVELRCDPISGHTALYWYRQSLGQGLEFLIYFQGNSAPDKSGLPSDRFSAERTGGSVSTLTIQRTQQEDSAVYLCASSLGLAGQTYEQYFGPGTRLTVT.